Sequencing of this TCR beta chain was carried out in a study of blood T cell repertoires in COVID-19. V dropped 2 bases and J dropped 8 bases, with 12 bases sitting between them. This CDR3 spans 13 amino acids. CDR1 and CDR2 (germline): SGHTA, FQGTGA. As processed by the authors: Amplification of reference gene primers provided the estimated nucleated cell counts. The data were produced by immunoSEQ multiplex PCR, yet TCRdb's version contains in-frame clones alone and is incomplete. V and J calls and clone size come straight from that table; D and trimming were deduced from the DNA. The sample lists 250,000 to 350,000 clones, 70% to 90% seen once, with approximately 5% in the top ten. In this sample, this clone turned up once. This sample includes further DNA sequences coding for the same CDR3. Living in about two dozen US areas, the participants were between roughly 18 and 90 years of age. Clinical history as reported by participants underpinned cohort assignment. Cohort 3 donors were reported recovered after two negative PCRs, clearance, or symptom resolution.

The material sequenced was PBMCs or T cells enriched from blood (not recorded which). The chain combines TRBV7-3 with TRBJ1-2; D ambiguous. The sequence was obtained from a woman younger than 45 who had recovered from COVID-19. CDR3: CASSLDSGWGYTF. Written as DNA, the CDR3 is TGTGCCAGCAGCTTAGATTCGGGGTGGGGCTACACCTTC.